This T cell receptor beta chain was sequenced for a study of T-cell reconstitution after alpha-beta-depleted transplantation in children. The CDR3 is 13 amino acids. CDR1 is LNHDA and CDR2 is SQIVND in the germline V gene (reference sequence). The library targeted TCRbeta and was prepared with unique molecular identifiers. MiXCR, run by TCRdb on the PCR reads, gives a single entry per CDR3 protein. Counted here are some 280,000 distinct CDR3 sequences, approximately 9.6% occurring once; the ten biggest clones make up around 9.1%. As for this clonotype: One end of the junction does not line up with germline, which may come from a read error.

The chain uses TRBV19 and TRBJ2-1, with TRBD1 as a possible D gene (7 bases). Specimen: PBMCs from the stem cell graft donor, collected from the stem cell graft. This receptor was obtained from a human donor who donated a stem cell graft to a child with SCID. The CDR3 region has the DNA TGTGCCAGTAGTAGCTCAGGGGGTCGGGAGCATTTCTTC. Translating gives CASSSSGGREHFF.